This paragraph reports one T cell receptor (beta chain). Its antigen is as yet unknown. Per the germline V gene, CDR1 is ENHRY and CDR2 is SYGVKD. The CDR3 is made up of 16 amino acids. V was cut by 4 bases and J by 0 bases, with 13 bases left in between. This table comes from immunoSEQ multiplex PCR, and its TCRdb copy is limited to in-frame clones, with some not included. Of over 85,000 clones in the sample, around 91% are singletons; the top ten hold roughly 1.5%. The entry originates in a study of OX40 agonist ivuxolimab in advanced cancers. About the research overall: Partial responses were achieved by three patients, one with hepatocellular carcinoma and two with cutaneous melanoma.

Blood sampling took place at baseline, cycle 4 day 1, and cycle 7 day 1. Study results and caveats: More expanded clones were seen, on average, in CD8+ T cells than in CD4+.

The rearrangement joins TRBV10-3 to TRBJ2-1; a weak D match, TRBD2 (5 bases). This TCR was recovered from an adult with an advanced solid tumor such as melanoma, head and neck, liver or kidney cancer. Sequences were derived from CD4+ or CD8+ T cells sorted from blood, sampled in a trial of the OX40 agonist ivuxolimab. The CDR3 here is CAISGTRSSSYNEQFF. CDR3 bases: TGTGCCATCAGTGGTACTAGGTCGAGCTCCTACAATGAGCAGTTCTTC.